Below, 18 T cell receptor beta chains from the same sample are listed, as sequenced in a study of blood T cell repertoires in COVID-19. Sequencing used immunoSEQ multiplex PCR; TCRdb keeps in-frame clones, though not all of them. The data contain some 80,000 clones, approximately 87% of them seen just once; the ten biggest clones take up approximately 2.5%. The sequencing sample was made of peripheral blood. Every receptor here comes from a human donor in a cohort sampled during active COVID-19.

The CDR3 spells CASSPDEGAAGELFF. Written as DNA, the CDR3 is TGTGCCAGCTCACCAGATGAGGGAGCGGCCGGGGAGCTGTTTTTT. The gene calls are TRBV18 and TRBJ2-2, with D tentatively TRBD2 (5 bases). The V and J ends lost 2 bases and 6 bases respectively, with 13 bases between them. This CDR3 comprises 15 residues. CDR1 and CDR2 from the germline V gene are KGHSH and LQKENI.

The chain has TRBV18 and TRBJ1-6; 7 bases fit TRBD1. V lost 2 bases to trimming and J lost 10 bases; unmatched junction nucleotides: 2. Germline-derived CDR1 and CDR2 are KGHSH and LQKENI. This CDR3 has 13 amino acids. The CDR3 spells CASSPGQESPLHF. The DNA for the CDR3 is TGTGCCAGCTCACCAGGACAGGAATCACCCCTCCACTTT. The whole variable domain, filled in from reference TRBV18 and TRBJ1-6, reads NAGVMQNPRHLVRRRGQEARLRCSPMKGHSHVYWYRQLPEEGLKFMVYLQKENIIDESGMPKERFSAEFPKEGPSILRIQQVVRGDSAAYFCASSPGQESPLHFGNGTRLTVT.

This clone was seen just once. The CDR3 loop is CASRRDREYGYTF. DNA for the CDR3: TGTGCCAGTAGGAGAGACAGGGAGTATGGCTACACCTTC. This chain links TRBV19 with TRBJ1-2; 7 bases agree with TRBD1. V lost 6 bases to trimming and J lost 5 bases; unmatched junction nucleotides: 6. There are 13 residues in the CDR3. Looked up from germline, CDR1 is LNHDA and CDR2 is SQIVND (reference sequence).

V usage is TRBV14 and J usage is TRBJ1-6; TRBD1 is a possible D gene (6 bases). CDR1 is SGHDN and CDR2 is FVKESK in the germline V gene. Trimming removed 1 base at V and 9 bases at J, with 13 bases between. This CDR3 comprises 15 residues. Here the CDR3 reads CASSQAGTPLSPLHF. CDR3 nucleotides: TGTGCCAGCAGCCAAGCGGGGACACCCCTTTCACCCCTCCACTTT.

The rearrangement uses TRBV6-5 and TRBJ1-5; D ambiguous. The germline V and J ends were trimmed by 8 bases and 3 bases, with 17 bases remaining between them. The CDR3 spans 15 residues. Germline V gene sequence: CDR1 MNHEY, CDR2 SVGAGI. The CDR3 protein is CASGSREGYNQPQHF. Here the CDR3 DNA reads TGTGCCAGCGGGTCACGCGAGGGCTACAATCAGCCCCAGCATTTT.

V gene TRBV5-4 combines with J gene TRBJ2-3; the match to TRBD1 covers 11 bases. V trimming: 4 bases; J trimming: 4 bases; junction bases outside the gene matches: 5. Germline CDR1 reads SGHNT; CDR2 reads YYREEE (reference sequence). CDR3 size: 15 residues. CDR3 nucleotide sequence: TGTGCCAGCAGCCGGGACAGGGGGAGTGCAGATACGCAGTATTTT. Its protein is CASSRDRGSADTQYF.

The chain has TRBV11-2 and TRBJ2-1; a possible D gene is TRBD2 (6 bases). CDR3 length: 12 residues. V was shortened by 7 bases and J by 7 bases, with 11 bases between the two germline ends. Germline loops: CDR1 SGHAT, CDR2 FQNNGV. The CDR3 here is CASTNGGNEQFF. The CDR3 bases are TGTGCCAGCACCAATGGAGGGAATGAGCAGTTCTTC.

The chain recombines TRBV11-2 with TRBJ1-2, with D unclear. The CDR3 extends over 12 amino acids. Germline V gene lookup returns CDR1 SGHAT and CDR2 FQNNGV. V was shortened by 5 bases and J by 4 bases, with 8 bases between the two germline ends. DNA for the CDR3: TGTGCCAGCAGCATCGGTGCCTATGGCTACACCTTC. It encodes CASSIGAYGYTF.

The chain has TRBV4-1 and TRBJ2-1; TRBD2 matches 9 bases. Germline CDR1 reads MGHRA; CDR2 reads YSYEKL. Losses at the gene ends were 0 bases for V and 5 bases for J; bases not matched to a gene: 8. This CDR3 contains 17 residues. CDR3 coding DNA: TGCGCCAGCAGCCAAGAAGCAGCGGGAGGATCTAACAATGAGCAGTTCTTC. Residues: CASSQEAAGGSNNEQFF.

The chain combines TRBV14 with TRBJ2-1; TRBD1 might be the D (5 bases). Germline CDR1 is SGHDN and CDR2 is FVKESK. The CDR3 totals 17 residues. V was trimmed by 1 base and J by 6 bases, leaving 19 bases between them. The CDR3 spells CASSQGRRAGPTNEQFF. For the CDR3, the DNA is TGTGCCAGCAGCCAAGGGCGAAGGGCAGGGCCAACCAATGAGCAGTTCTTC.

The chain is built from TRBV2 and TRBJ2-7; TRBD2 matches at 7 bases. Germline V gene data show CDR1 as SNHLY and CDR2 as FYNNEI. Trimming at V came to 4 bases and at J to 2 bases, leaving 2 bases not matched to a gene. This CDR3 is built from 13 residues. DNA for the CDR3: TGTGCCAGCAGTGGGACTAGGACCTACGAGCAGTACTTC. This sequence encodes CASSGTRTYEQYF.

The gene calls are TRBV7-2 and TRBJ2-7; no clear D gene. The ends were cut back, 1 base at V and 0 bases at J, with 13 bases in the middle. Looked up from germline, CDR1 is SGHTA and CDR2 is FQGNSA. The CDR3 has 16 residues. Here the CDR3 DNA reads TGTGCCAGCAGCTTAGGTCGACTGACCCCCTCCTACGAGCAGTACTTC. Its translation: CASSLGRLTPSYEQYF.

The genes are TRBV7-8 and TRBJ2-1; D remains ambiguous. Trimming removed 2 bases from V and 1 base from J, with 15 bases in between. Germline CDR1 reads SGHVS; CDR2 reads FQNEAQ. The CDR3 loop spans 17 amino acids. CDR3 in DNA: TGTGCCAGCAGCTTAATAGTAACCCTTTCGTCCTACAATGAGCAGTTCTTC. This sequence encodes CASSLIVTLSSYNEQFF.

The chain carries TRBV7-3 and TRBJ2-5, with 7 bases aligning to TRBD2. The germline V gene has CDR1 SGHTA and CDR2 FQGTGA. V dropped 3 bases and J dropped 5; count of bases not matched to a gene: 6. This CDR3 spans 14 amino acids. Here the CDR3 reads CASSFGGSFETQYF. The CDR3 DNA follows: TGTGCCAGCAGCTTCGGCGGGAGTTTTGAGACCCAGTACTTC. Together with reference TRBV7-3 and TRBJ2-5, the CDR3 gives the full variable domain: GAGVSQTPSNKVTEKGKYVELRCDPISGHTALYWYRQSLGQGPEFLIYFQGTGAADDSGLPNDRFFAVRPEGSVSTLKIQRTERGDSAVYLCASSFGGSFETQYFGPGTRLLVL.

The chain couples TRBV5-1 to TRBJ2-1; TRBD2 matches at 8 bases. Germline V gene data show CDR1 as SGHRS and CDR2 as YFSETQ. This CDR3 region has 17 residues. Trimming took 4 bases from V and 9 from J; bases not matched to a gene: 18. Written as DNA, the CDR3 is TGCGCCAGCAGCGCGAAGACTAGCGTGGGAACATTGGGTGAGCAGTTCTTC. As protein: CASSAKTSVGTLGEQFF.

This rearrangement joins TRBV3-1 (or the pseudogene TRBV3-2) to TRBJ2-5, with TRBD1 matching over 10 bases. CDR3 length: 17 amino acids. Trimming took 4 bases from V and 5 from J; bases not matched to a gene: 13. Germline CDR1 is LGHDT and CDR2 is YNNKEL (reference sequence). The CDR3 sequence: CASSPYPRQGAGETQYF. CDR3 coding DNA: TGTGCCAGCAGCCCATACCCCAGACAGGGGGCAGGGGAGACCCAGTACTTC.

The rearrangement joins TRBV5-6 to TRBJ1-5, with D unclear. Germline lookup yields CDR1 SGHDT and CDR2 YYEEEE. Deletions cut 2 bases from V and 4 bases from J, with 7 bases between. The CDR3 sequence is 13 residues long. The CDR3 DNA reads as TGTGCCAGCAGCTTATCACAGAATCAGCCCCAGCATTTT. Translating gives CASSLSQNQPQHF.

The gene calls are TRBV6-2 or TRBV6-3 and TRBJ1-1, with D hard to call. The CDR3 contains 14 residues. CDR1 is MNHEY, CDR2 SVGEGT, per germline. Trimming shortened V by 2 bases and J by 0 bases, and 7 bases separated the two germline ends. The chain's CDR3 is CASSYTAMNTEAFF. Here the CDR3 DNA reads TGTGCCAGCAGTTACACAGCAATGAACACTGAAGCTTTCTTT.